These 23 T cell receptor beta chains originate from one sample sequenced in a study of blood T cell repertoires in COVID-19. Using immunoSEQ multiplex PCR, the repertoire was profiled, and TCRdb retains in-frame clones only, with some absent. The data hold hundreds of thousands of clones, with 88% observed a single time. Source material: peripheral blood. The receptors come from a woman aged 30 to 39 with acute or convalescent COVID-19.

The gene calls are TRBV11-2 and TRBJ2-3; D call uncertain. Between the trimmed V and J ends, which lost 0 bases and 7 bases, there was a span of 5 bases. The CDR3 covers 12 residues. CDR1 is SGHAT, CDR2 FQNNGV, per germline. The chain's CDR3 is CASSLDQYTQYF. The CDR3 DNA follows: TGTGCCAGCAGCTTAGATCAATATACGCAGTATTTT.

This clone was recorded a few times. V gene TRBV6-5 combines with J gene TRBJ2-7; TRBD1 matches at 9 bases. CDR1 and CDR2 from the germline V gene are MNHEY and SVGAGI. The junction had 5 bases not matched to a gene; V was cut back by 5 bases and J by 0 bases. This CDR3 has 15 residues. CDR3 loop: CASSRTGVSSYEQYF. For the CDR3, the DNA is TGTGCCAGCAGTAGGACAGGGGTCAGCTCCTACGAGCAGTACTTC.

This clone was counted once. The chain has TRBV9 and TRBJ2-3; 7 bases map to TRBD2. CDR1 and CDR2 from the germline V gene are SGDLS and YYNGEE. This CDR3 comprises 15 residues. Trimming at V came to 3 bases and at J to 6 bases, leaving 10 bases not matched to a gene. CDR3 sequence (DNA): TGTGCCAGCAGCGCGGCGGCGGGAGATTACGATACGCAGTATTTT. Translated: CASSAAAGDYDTQYF.

This rearrangement joins TRBV23-1 to TRBJ2-2; 12 bases are a match to TRBD1. TRBV23-1 is treated as an ORF (open reading frame) with a function not yet certain. V was clipped by 7 bases and J by 6 bases; unmatched bases: 12. The CDR3 has 17 amino acids. CDR3 DNA sequence: TGCGCCAGCAACAACGCGGGGGGACAGGGGGCTTCCGGGGAGCTGTTTTTT. Its translation: CASNNAGGQGASGELFF.

The gene calls are TRBV25-1 and TRBJ2-7; D might be TRBD2 (6 bases). Trimming removed 5 bases from V and 7 bases from J, with 15 bases in between. The CDR3 is made up of 13 amino acids. Germline-derived CDR1 and CDR2 are MGHDK and SYGVNS. The CDR3 loop is CASSQIAAGEQYF. In nucleotides, the CDR3 is TGTGCCAGCAGTCAAATAGCGGCGGGGGAGCAGTACTTC.

This chain uses TRBV7-8 with TRBJ2-7; the D is unclear. Trimming stripped 1 base from V and 3 bases from J, with 10 bases between. There are 14 residues in the CDR3. Germline CDR1 and CDR2: SGHVS and FQNEAQ. The DNA for the CDR3 is TGTGCCAGCAGCTTAGGTATTAACAACTACGAGCAGTACTTC. Amino acids: CASSLGINNYEQYF.

The chain carries TRBV12-3 or TRBV12-4 and TRBJ1-2; possibly TRBD1 for D (5 bases). The CDR3 runs 13 residues. Trimming shortened V by 3 bases and J by 7 bases, and 12 bases separated the two germline ends. CDR3 loop: CASSFGHGPGYTF. CDR3 bases: TGTGCCAGCAGTTTCGGACACGGCCCTGGCTACACCTTC.

This chain joins TRBV10-3 and TRBJ1-4; D not resolved. The germline CDR1 and CDR2 sequences are ENHRY and SYGVKD. The CDR3 spans 16 residues. The V gene lost 2 bases and the J gene lost 0 bases, with 10 bases spanning the gap. DNA for the CDR3: TGTGCCATCAGTGAGGGAGGAGCCGCAACTAATGAAAAACTGTTTTTT. This gives the protein CAISEGGAATNEKLFF.

The chain couples TRBV5-1 to TRBJ2-1; 12 positions agree with TRBD2. The germline V gene has CDR1 SGHRS and CDR2 YFSETQ. The CDR3 is 15 residues long. The V segment lost 5 bases and the J segment 4 bases; nucleotides outside the gene matches: 4. The CDR3 bases are TGCGCCAGCAGGGAAGGACTAGCGGGGTACAATGAGCAGTTCTTC. Protein sequence: CASREGLAGYNEQFF.

V gene TRBV7-9 combines with J gene TRBJ2-1; D possibly corresponds to TRBD2 (6 bases). Trimming took off 1 base at V and 6 bases at J, with 13 bases between the two ends. CDR3 length: 15 residues. Per the germline V gene, CDR1 is SEHNR and CDR2 is FQNEAQ (reference sequence). The CDR3 reads CASSLGDSSSNEQFF. The CDR3 DNA sequence: TGTGCCAGCAGCTTAGGGGACTCAAGCTCCAATGAGCAGTTCTTC.

V usage is TRBV5-6 and J usage is TRBJ2-3, with 11 bases that match TRBD2. J was trimmed by 6 bases and V by 1 base; bases with no gene match: 4. The germline gives CDR1 SGHDT, CDR2 YYEEEE. The CDR3 spans 15 residues. The CDR3 sequence is CASSLLAGGGDTQYF. CDR3 in DNA: TGTGCCAGCAGCTTGTTAGCGGGAGGGGGGGATACGCAGTATTTT. Complete variable domain (other parts from reference TRBV5-6 and TRBJ2-3): DAGVTQSPTHLIKTRGQQVTLRCSPKSGHDTVSWYQQALGQGPQFIFQYYEEEERQRGNFPDRFSGHQFPNYSSELNVNALLLGDSALYLCASSLLAGGGDTQYFGPGTRLTVL.

This chain connects TRBV13 to TRBJ1-2; D perhaps matches TRBD1 (5 bases). With 5 bases removed from V and 0 bases from J, the gap between germline ends came to 10 bases. There are 14 residues in the CDR3. CDR1 and CDR2 (germline): PRHDT, FYEKMQ (reference sequence). The CDR3 loop is CASSDDSSNYGYTF. DNA for the CDR3: TGTGCCAGCAGCGACGACAGTTCTAACTATGGCTACACCTTC.

This sequence joins TRBV3-1 (or the pseudogene TRBV3-2) and TRBJ2-2; no clear D gene. Trimming cost V 0 bases and J 4 bases, with 18 bases left between them. Germline V lookup: CDR1 LGHDT, CDR2 YNNKEL (reference sequence). The CDR3 spans 18 residues. The CDR3, as DNA: TGTGCCAGCAGCCAAGATCAGTTAGGCGCAGGTAGCACCGGGGAGCTGTTTTTT. This sequence encodes CASSQDQLGAGSTGELFF.

This sequence joins TRBV30 and TRBJ1-1, with 8 bases fitting TRBD1. Germline-derived CDR1 and CDR2 are GTSNPN and SVGIG (reference sequence). V was clipped by 2 bases and J by 5 bases; unmatched bases: 10. The CDR3 has 15 residues. The CDR3 DNA reads as TGTGCCTGGAGTTTCAAACCAGGGGGCTGGACTGAAGCTTTCTTT. Its protein product is CAWSFKPGGWTEAFF.

The chain combines TRBV6-6 with TRBJ2-5; the D gene is possibly TRBD1 (6 bases). The CDR3 contains 12 residues. The V end was cut by 6 bases, the J end by 4 bases, with 9 bases between. CDR1 MNHNY and CDR2 SVGAGI come from the germline V gene (reference sequence). CDR3 in DNA: TGTGCCAGCAGACAGGGTCGAGAGACCCAGTACTTC. Its protein product is CASRQGRETQYF.

The V gene is TRBV19, the J gene TRBJ1-1; 7 positions agree with TRBD1. Looked up from germline, CDR1 is LNHDA and CDR2 is SQIVND (reference sequence). The CDR3 consists of 14 residues. With 9 bases clipped from V and 6 bases from J, the junction kept 13 bases outside the gene matches. In nucleotides, the CDR3 is TGTGCCAGCTTGACGTACAGGGGCGGGCCTGAAGCTTTCTTT. It specifies CASLTYRGGPEAFF.

The chain joins TRBV21-1 to TRBJ2-1; the table's D call, TRBD2, has no DNA check behind it. TRBV21-1 is assigned pseudogene status. This CDR3 contains 16 residues. As DNA, the CDR3 is TGTGCCAGCAGCTCCTTACTAGCGATCCCCTACAATGAGCAGTTCTTC. As protein: CASSSLLAIPYNEQFF.

V usage is TRBV13 and J usage is TRBJ2-7; D is unclear. CDR1 and CDR2 (germline): PRHDT, FYEKMQ (reference sequence). This CDR3 is 12 amino acids long. Trimming removed 3 bases from V and 4 bases from J, with 7 bases in between. CDR3 region: CASSFSEYEQYF. The CDR3 DNA is TGTGCCAGCAGCTTCTCCGAGTACGAGCAGTACTTC. Full variable domain (outside the CDR3, taken from reference TRBV13 and TRBJ2-7): AAGVIQSPRHLIKEKRETATLKCYPIPRHDTVYWYQQGPGQDPQFLISFYEKMQSDKGSIPDRFSAQQFSDYHSELNMSSLELGDSALYFCASSFSEYEQYFGPGTRLTVT.

The chain links TRBV29-1 to TRBJ2-7; 7 bases are a match to TRBD2. The CDR3 totals 13 residues. Germline V gene lookup returns CDR1 SQVTM and CDR2 ANQGSEA. Trimming removed 6 bases from V and 1 base from J; junction bases left unmatched: 6. CDR3 sequence (DNA): TGCAGCGTGACTCTAGCGGCTTCCTACGAGCAGTACTTC. Residues: CSVTLAASYEQYF.

This chain connects TRBV7-2 to TRBJ2-7, with 8 bases identical to TRBD2. Germline V lookup: CDR1 SGHTA, CDR2 FQGNSA. The CDR3 loop spans 15 amino acids. J was trimmed by 3 bases and V by 1 base; bases with no gene match: 5. The CDR3 region is CASSLGTGGNYEQYF. The CDR3 DNA reads as TGTGCCAGCAGCTTAGGTACGGGAGGGAACTACGAGCAGTACTTC.

This clone was detected once. The gene calls are TRBV21-1 and TRBJ1-6; TRBD1 reflects the table's D call only, with no check against the DNA. TRBV21-1 counts as a pseudogene. The CDR3 totals 14 residues. CDR3 DNA: TGTGCCAGCAGCTTAGAGAGGGGGCATTCACCCCTCCACTTT. Translating gives CASSLERGHSPLHF.

This clone has just a few counts. V gene TRBV18 combines with J gene TRBJ1-1; TRBD1 is a possible D gene (5 bases). The CDR3 covers 20 residues. Germline V lookup: CDR1 KGHSH, CDR2 LQKENI. Trimming pared 3 bases from V and 4 bases from J, leaving 30 bases between. The CDR3 here is CASSPIRRSRGPLGLTEAFF. The CDR3 region has the DNA TGTGCCAGCTCACCGATCAGACGGAGTAGGGGCCCCCTGGGCCTCACTGAAGCTTTCTTT.

As to this clone: At the DNA level, this CDR3 is encoded by other sequences in the same sample as well. V and J are TRBV12-3 or TRBV12-4 and TRBJ1-1; D perhaps matches TRBD1 (5 bases). Trimming took off 8 bases at V and 5 bases at J, with 15 bases between the two ends. This CDR3 comprises 13 residues. The CDR3 region has the DNA TGTGCCAGCCGACGGGGGGAGGGGACTGAAGCTTTCTTT. Its translation is CASRRGEGTEAFF.